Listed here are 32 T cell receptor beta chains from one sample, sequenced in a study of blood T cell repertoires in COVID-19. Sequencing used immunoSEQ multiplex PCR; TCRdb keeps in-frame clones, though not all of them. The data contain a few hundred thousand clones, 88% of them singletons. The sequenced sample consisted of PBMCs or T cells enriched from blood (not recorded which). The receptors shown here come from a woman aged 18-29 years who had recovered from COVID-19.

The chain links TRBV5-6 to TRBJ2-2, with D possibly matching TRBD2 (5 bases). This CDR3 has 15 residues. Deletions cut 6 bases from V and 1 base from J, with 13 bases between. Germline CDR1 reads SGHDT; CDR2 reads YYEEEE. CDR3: CASTGVRGNTGELFF. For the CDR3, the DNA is TGTGCCAGCACCGGTGTACGGGGGAACACCGGGGAGCTGTTTTTT. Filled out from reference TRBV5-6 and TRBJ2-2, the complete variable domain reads DAGVTQSPTHLIKTRGQQVTLRCSPKSGHDTVSWYQQALGQGPQFIFQYYEEEERQRGNFPDRFSGHQFPNYSSELNVNALLLGDSALYLCASTGVRGNTGELFFGEGSRLTVL.

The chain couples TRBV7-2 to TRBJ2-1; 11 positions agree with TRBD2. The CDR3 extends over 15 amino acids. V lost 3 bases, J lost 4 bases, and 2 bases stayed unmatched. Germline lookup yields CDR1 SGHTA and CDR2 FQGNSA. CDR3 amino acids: CASSFSGGDYNEQFF. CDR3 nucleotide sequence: TGTGCCAGCAGCTTTAGCGGGGGGGATTACAATGAGCAGTTCTTC.

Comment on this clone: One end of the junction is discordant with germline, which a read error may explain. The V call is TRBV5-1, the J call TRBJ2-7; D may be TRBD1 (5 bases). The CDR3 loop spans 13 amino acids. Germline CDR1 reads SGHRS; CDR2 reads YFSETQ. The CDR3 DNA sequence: TGCGCCAGCAGCCCGCAGTCTGGGGCCAGCCGGTATTTC. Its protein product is CASSPQSGASRYF.

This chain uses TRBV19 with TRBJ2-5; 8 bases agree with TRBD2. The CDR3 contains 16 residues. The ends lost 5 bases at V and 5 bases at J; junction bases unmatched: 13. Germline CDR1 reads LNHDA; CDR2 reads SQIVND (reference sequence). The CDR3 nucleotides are TGTGCCAGTAGTGATCCCGGGACTAGAGGCAGGGAGACCCAGTACTTC. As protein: CASSDPGTRGRETQYF.

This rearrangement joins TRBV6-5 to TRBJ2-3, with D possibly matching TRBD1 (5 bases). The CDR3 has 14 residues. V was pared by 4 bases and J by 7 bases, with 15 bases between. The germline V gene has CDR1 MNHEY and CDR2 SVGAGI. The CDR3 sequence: CASSWQGVRNTQYF. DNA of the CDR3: TGTGCCAGCAGTTGGCAGGGCGTTAGAAATACGCAGTATTTT.

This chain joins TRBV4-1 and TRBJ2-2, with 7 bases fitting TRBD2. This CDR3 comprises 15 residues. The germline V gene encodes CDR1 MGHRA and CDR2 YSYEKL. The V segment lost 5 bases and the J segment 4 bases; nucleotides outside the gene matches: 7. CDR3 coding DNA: TGCGCCAGCAGCTCCCTCCCGGGGGGCACCGGGGAGCTGTTTTTT. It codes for CASSSLPGGTGELFF.

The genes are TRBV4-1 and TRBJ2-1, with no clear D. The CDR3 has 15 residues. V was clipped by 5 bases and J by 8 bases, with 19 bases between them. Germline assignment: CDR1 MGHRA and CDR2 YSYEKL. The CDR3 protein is CASSVRLFIHDEQFF. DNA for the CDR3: TGCGCCAGCAGCGTCAGGCTCTTTATTCACGATGAGCAGTTCTTC.

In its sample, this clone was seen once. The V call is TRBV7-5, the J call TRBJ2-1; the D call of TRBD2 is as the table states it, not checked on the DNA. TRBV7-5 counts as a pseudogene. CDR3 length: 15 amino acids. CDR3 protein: CARSSSSVSYNEQFF. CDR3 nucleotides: TGTGCCAGAAGCTCCTCAAGCGTGTCCTACAATGAGCAGTTCTTC.

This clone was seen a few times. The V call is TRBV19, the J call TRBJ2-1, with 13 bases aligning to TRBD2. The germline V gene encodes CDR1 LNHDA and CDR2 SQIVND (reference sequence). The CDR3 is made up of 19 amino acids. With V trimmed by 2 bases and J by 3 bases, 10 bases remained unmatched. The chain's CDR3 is CASSILGTSGAALYNEQFF. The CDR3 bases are TGTGCCAGTAGTATACTCGGGACTAGCGGGGCCGCACTCTACAATGAGCAGTTCTTC.

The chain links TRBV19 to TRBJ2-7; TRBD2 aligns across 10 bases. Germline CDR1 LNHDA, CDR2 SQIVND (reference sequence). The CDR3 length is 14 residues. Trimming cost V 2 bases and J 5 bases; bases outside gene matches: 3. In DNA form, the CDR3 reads TGTGCCAGTAGTATAAGCGGGGGGGCCCACGAGCAGTACTTC. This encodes CASSISGGAHEQYF.

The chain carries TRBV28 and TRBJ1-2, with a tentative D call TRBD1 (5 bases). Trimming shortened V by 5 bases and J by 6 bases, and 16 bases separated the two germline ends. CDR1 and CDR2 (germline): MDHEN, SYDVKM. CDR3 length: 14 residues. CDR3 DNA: TGTGCCAGCAGTGAAAGGTGGGCAGGGAATGGCTACACCTTC. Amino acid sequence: CASSERWAGNGYTF.

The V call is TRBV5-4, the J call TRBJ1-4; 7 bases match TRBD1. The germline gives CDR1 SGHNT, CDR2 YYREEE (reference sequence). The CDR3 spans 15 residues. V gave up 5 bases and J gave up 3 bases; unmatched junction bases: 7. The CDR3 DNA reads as TGTGCCAGCAGTTTTCTTGACAGGGCTAATGAAAAACTGTTTTTT. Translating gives CASSFLDRANEKLFF.

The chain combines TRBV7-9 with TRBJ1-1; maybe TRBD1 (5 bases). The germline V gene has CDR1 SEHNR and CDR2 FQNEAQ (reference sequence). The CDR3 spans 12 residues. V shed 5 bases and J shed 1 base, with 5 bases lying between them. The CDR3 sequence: CASSQGNTEAFF. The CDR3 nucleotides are TGTGCCAGCAGCCAGGGGAACACTGAAGCTTTCTTT. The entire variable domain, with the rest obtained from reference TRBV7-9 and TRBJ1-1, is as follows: DTGVSQNPRHKITKRGQNVTFRCDPISEHNRLYWYRQTLGQGPEFLTYFQNEAQLEKSRLLSDRFSAERPKGSFSTLEIQRTEQGDSAMYLCASSQGNTEAFFGQGTRLTVV.

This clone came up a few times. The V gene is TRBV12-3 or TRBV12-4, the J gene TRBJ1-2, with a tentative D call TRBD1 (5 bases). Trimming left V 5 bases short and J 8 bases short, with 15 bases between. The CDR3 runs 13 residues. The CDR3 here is CASSPTGFGGYTF. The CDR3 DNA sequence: TGTGCCAGCAGTCCAACAGGATTTGGAGGCTACACCTTC.

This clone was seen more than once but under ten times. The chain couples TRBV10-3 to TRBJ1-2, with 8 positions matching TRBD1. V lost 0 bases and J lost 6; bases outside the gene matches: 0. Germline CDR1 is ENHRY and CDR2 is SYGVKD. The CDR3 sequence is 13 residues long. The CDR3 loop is CAISESQGDGYTF. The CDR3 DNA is TGTGCCATCAGTGAGTCACAGGGGGATGGCTACACCTTC.

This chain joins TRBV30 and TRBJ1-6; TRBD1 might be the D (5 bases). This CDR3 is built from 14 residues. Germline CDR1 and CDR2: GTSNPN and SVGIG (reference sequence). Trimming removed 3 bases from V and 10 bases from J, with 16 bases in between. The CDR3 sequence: CAWRPLGGYSPLHF. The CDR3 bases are TGTGCCTGGAGGCCCCTGGGGGGGTACTCACCCCTCCACTTT.

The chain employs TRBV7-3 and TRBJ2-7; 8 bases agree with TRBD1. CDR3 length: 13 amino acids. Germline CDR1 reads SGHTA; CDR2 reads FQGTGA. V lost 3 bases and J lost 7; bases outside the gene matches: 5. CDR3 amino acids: CASSFGQGEEQYF. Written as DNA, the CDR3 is TGTGCCAGCAGCTTCGGACAGGGCGAAGAGCAGTACTTC.

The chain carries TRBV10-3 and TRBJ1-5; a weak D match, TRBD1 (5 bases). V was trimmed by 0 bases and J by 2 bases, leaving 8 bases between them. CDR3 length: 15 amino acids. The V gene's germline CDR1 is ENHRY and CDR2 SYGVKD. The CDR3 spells CAISESWGGNQPQHF. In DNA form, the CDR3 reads TGTGCCATCAGTGAGTCGTGGGGCGGCAATCAGCCCCAGCATTTT.

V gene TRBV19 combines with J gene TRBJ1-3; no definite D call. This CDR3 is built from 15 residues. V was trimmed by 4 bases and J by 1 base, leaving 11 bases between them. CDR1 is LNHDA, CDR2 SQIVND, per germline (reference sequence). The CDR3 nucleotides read TGTGCCAGTAGTACGTCGGGGTTTTCTGGAAACACCATATATTTT. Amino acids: CASSTSGFSGNTIYF.

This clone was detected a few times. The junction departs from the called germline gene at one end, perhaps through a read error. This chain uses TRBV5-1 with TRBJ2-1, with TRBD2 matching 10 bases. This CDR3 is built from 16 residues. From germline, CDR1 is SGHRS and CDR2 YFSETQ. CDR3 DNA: TGCGCCCGCAGCGGGGGGGCGGGGGGAGATTACAATGAGCAGTTCTTC. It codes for CARSGGAGGDYNEQFF.

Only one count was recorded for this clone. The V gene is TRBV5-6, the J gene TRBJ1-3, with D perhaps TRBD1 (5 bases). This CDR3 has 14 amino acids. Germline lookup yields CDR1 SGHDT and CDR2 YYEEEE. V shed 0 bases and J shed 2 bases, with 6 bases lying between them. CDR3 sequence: CASSLARAGNTIYF. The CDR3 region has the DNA TGTGCCAGCAGCTTGGCCAGGGCTGGAAACACCATATATTTT.

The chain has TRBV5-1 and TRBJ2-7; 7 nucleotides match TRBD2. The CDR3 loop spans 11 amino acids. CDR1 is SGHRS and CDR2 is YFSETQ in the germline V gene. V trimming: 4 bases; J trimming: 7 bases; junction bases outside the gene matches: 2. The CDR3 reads CASSPGGEQYF. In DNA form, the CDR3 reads TGCGCCAGCAGCCCCGGGGGGGAGCAGTACTTC.

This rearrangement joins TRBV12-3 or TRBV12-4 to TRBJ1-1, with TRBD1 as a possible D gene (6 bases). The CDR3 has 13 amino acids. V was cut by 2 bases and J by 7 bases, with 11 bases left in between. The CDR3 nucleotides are TGTGCCAGCAGTTTACCACAGGGTTTTGAAGCTTTCTTT. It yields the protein CASSLPQGFEAFF.

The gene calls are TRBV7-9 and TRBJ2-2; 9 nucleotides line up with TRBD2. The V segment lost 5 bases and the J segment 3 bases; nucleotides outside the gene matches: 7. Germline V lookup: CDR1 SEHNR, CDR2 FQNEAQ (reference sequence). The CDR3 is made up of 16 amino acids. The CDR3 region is CASSPVLAGHTGELFF. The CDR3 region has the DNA TGTGCCAGCAGCCCCGTGCTAGCGGGGCACACCGGGGAGCTGTTTTTT.

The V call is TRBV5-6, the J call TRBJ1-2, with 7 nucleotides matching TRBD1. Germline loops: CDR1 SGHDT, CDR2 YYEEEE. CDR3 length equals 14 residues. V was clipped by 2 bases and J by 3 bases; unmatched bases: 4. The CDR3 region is CASSFDRVYYGYTF. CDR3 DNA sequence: TGTGCCAGCAGCTTTGACAGGGTCTACTATGGCTACACCTTC.

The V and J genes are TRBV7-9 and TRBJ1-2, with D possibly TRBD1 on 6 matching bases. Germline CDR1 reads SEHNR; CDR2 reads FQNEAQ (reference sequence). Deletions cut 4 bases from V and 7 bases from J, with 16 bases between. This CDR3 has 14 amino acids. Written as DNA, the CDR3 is TGTGCCAGCAGCTCGTCGAGGGGGTCCGTTGGCTACACCTTC. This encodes CASSSSRGSVGYTF. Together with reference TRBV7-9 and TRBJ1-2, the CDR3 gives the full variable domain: DTGVSQNPRHKITKRGQNVTFRCDPISEHNRLYWYRQTLGQGPEFLTYFQNEAQLEKSRLLSDRFSAERPKGSFSTLEIQRTEQGDSAMYLCASSSSRGSVGYTFGSGTRLTVV.

In DNA, the CDR3 is TGTGCCAGCACCACGGACAGGGCGCCCTATGGCTACACCTTC. Translating gives CASTTDRAPYGYTF. The V call is TRBV9, the J call TRBJ1-2, with 8 bases lining up with TRBD1. There are 14 residues in the CDR3. J was trimmed by 4 bases and V by 6 bases; bases with no gene match: 8. Germline V gene sequence: CDR1 SGDLS, CDR2 YYNGEE.

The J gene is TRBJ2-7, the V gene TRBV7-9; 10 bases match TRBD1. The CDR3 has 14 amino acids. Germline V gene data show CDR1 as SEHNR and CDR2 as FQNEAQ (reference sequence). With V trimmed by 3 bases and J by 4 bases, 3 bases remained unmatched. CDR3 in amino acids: CASSFRDRGYEQYF. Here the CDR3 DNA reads TGTGCCAGCAGCTTCCGGGACAGGGGATACGAGCAGTACTTC.

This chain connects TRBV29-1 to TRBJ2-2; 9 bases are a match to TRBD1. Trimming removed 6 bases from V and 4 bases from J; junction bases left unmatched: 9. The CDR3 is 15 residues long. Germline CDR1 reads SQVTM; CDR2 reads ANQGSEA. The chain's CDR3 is CSVERQGVGTGELFF. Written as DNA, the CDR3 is TGCAGCGTGGAACGACAGGGGGTGGGCACCGGGGAGCTGTTTTTT.

The CDR3 DNA is TGTGCCAGCACCTCCCGGACTTTCAGCACAGATACGCAGTATTTT. Protein product: CASTSRTFSTDTQYF. The V and J genes are TRBV6-5 and TRBJ2-3; weak D call: TRBD2 (5 bases). Germline CDR1 is MNHEY and CDR2 is SVGAGI. The CDR3 loop spans 15 amino acids. V gave up 7 bases and J gave up 0 bases, with 14 bases separating them.

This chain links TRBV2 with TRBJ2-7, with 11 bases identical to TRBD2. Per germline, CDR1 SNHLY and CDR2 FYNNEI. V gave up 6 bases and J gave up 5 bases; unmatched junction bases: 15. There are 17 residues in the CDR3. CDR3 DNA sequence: TGTGCCAGCAGCGCCTATCCAACTAGCGGGGGAGTCGACGAGCAGTACTTC. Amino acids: CASSAYPTSGGVDEQYF.

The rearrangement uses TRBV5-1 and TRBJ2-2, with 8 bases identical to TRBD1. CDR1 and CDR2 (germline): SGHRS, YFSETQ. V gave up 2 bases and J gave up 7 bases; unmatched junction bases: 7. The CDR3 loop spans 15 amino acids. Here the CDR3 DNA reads TGCGCCAGCAGCTTTATACAGGGGGGCAGCGGGGAGCTGTTTTTT. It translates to CASSFIQGGSGELFF.